The 23 T cell receptor beta chains below all came from one sample that was sequenced in a study of blood T cell repertoires in COVID-19 (dated by TCRdb to the early 2020s). Library prep was done by the immunoSEQ multiplex PCR assay. The immuneACCESS repertoire file appears here via TCRdb, limited to in-frame rearrangements. These files lack a portion of the clones; in checked studies, under half of the deficit traces to unresolved V genes, and the cause of the others is not known. Across this sample there are about 410,000 clones, with 70% to 90% seen only once. The ten largest clones capture 1.5% to 1.9% of the sample. Material for sequencing was peripheral blood. The source of these receptors is a woman aged 35 to 49 with COVID-19, enrolled during active disease.

The chain employs TRBV27 and TRBJ1-4; TRBD1 might be the D (6 bases). Trimming stripped 5 bases from V and 0 bases from J, with 16 bases between. Germline CDR1 reads MNHEY; CDR2 reads SMNVEV (reference sequence). The length of the CDR3 is 17 residues. In DNA form, the CDR3 reads TGTGCCAGCAGTCCCTCCCCGGACAGCGCAACTAATGAAAAACTGTTTTTT. This translates into CASSPSPDSATNEKLFF.

CDR3 sequence: CASSYQAGGAFF. The CDR3 region has the DNA TGTGCCAGCAGCTATCAGGCGGGTGGAGCTTTCTTT. V usage is TRBV11-2 and J usage is TRBJ1-1; no definite D call. Germline CDR1 and CDR2: SGHAT and FQNNGV. V lost 4 bases and J lost 10, with 13 bases in between. This CDR3 spans 12 amino acids.

This chain joins TRBV5-4 and TRBJ2-3, with D perhaps TRBD2 (7 bases). This CDR3 has 15 residues. Germline lookup yields CDR1 SGHNT and CDR2 YYREEE (reference sequence). V dropped 4 bases and J dropped 3 bases, with 15 bases sitting between them. CDR3 sequence (DNA): TGTGCCAGCAGCCCGGGGGGCAGGGTAACAGATACGCAGTATTTT. It yields the protein CASSPGGRVTDTQYF.

The table lists this clone with a few counts. The chain is built from TRBV27 and TRBJ1-1; the D gene is possibly TRBD1 (5 bases). The germline CDR1 and CDR2 sequences are MNHEY and SMNVEV (reference sequence). The germline V and J ends were trimmed by 4 bases and 1 base, with 10 bases remaining between them. The CDR3 sequence is 14 residues long. Written as DNA, the CDR3 is TGTGCCAGCAGTTGGGGGGGGAGGAACACTGAAGCTTTCTTT. It codes for CASSWGGRNTEAFF.

V and J are TRBV7-8 and TRBJ1-2; D ambiguous. CDR1 and CDR2 from the germline V gene are SGHVS and FQNEAQ. V was cut by 1 base and J by 3 bases, with 15 bases left in between. This CDR3 has 16 residues. CDR3 sequence reads: CASSLGVTVFHYGYTF. CDR3 DNA sequence: TGTGCCAGCAGCTTAGGCGTAACAGTCTTTCACTATGGCTACACCTTC.

The CDR3 bases are TGCGCCAGCAGCTTGGTCGGGGGGCTTAACTATGGCTACACCTTC. Translation: CASSLVGGLNYGYTF. This chain links TRBV5-1 with TRBJ1-2, with D tentatively TRBD1 (6 bases). With 0 bases removed from V and 1 base from J, the gap between germline ends came to 10 bases. Germline CDR1 reads SGHRS; CDR2 reads YFSETQ. CDR3 length: 15 amino acids.

This clone was found once. This chain joins TRBV28 and TRBJ2-1, with 9 positions matching TRBD1. Looked up from germline, CDR1 is MDHEN and CDR2 is SYDVKM. The J segment lost 8 bases and the V segment lost 6 bases, leaving 11 bases of the junction unmatched. The CDR3 extends over 15 amino acids. The CDR3, as DNA: TGTGCCAGCAGCGGACCCGGGACAGGGATCCATGAGCAGTTCTTC. Amino acid sequence: CASSGPGTGIHEQFF.

The chain joins TRBV28 to TRBJ2-5; 8 nucleotides line up with TRBD2. Looked up from germline, CDR1 is MDHEN and CDR2 is SYDVKM. The CDR3 runs to 16 residues. The trim removed 3 bases at V and 4 bases at J, leaving 10 bases unmatched. This chain's CDR3 is CASSLGTGGARETQYF. CDR3 sequence (DNA): TGTGCCAGCAGTTTGGGCACCGGGGGGGCTAGAGAGACCCAGTACTTC.

V is TRBV7-2 and J is TRBJ2-2; 9 bases are a match to TRBD1. Germline V CDR1 and CDR2: SGHTA, FQGNSA. With 5 bases clipped from V and 5 bases from J, the junction kept 3 bases outside the gene matches. The CDR3 spans 14 residues. The CDR3 reads CASSQDRGTGELFF. For the CDR3, the DNA is TGTGCCAGCAGCCAGGACAGGGGAACCGGGGAGCTGTTTTTT.

The V and J genes are TRBV5-4 and TRBJ2-3; 12 bases match TRBD2. V shed 4 bases and J 0 bases; nucleotides not matched to a gene: 6. The length of the CDR3 is 17 residues. Germline CDR1 reads SGHNT; CDR2 reads YYREEE (reference sequence). CDR3 sequence reads: CASSIRLAGDSTDTQYF. The CDR3 region has the DNA TGTGCCAGCAGCATTCGACTAGCGGGGGATAGCACAGATACGCAGTATTTT.

V and J are TRBV9 and TRBJ1-4; the D gene is possibly TRBD1 (5 bases). The CDR3 consists of 15 residues. Trimming removed 1 base at V and 5 bases at J, with 12 bases between. Germline-derived CDR1 and CDR2 are SGDLS and YYNGEE. The DNA for the CDR3 is TGTGCCAGCAGCGTATCGTCCGGGGGAAATGAAAAACTGTTTTTT. Translated, it gives CASSVSSGGNEKLFF.

V usage is TRBV4-3 and J usage is TRBJ2-7, with 11 bases lining up with TRBD2. The germline V gene encodes CDR1 LGHNA and CDR2 YSLEER. V dropped 6 bases and J dropped 2; count of bases not matched to a gene: 9. The CDR3 totals 16 residues. CDR3 amino acids: CASSPYSGRDPYEQYF. Written as DNA, the CDR3 is TGCGCCAGCAGTCCCTATAGCGGGAGGGATCCCTACGAGCAGTACTTC.

V gene TRBV2 combines with J gene TRBJ1-1; TRBD1 is a possible D gene (6 bases). Germline-derived CDR1 and CDR2 are SNHLY and FYNNEI. CDR3 length: 12 amino acids. The V end was cut by 8 bases, the J end by 6 bases, with 13 bases between. The CDR3, as DNA: TGTGCCAGCGGCAGGACAGACCCTGAAGCTTTCTTT. Its protein product is CASGRTDPEAFF. Filled out from reference TRBV2 and TRBJ1-1, the complete variable domain reads EPEVTQTPSHQVTQMGQEVILRCVPISNHLYFYWYRQILGQKVEFLVSFYNNEISEKSEIFDDQFSVERPDGSNFTLKIRSTKLEDSAMYFCASGRTDPEAFFGQGTRLTVV.

This chain uses TRBV28 with TRBJ2-1; 7 bases align to TRBD2. The CDR3 runs to 15 residues. CDR1 is MDHEN and CDR2 is SYDVKM in the germline V gene. The V segment lost 5 bases and the J segment 6 bases; nucleotides outside the gene matches: 10. The CDR3 DNA reads as TGTGCCAGCAGTCCACCCGGGGGGACGGCCAATGAGCAGTTCTTC. This translates into CASSPPGGTANEQFF.

This chain joins TRBV30 and TRBJ1-6; 9 bases line up with TRBD1. The V and J ends lost 7 bases and 7 bases, in that order; junction bases with no gene match: 2. Per the germline V gene, CDR1 is GTSNPN and CDR2 is SVGIG (reference sequence). This CDR3 has 12 amino acids. The CDR3 loop is CASGTGNSPLHF. The CDR3 coding sequence is TGTGCCTCCGGGACAGGGAATTCACCCCTCCACTTT.

This chain uses TRBV5-4 with TRBJ1-1, with 12 bases lining up with TRBD1. The V gene end was trimmed by 3 bases and the J gene end by 3 bases; junction bases not matched to a gene: 9. The CDR3 contains 17 residues. Germline-derived CDR1 and CDR2 are SGHNT and YYREEE (reference sequence). The CDR3 is CASSSWGQGALDTEAFF. CDR3 in DNA: TGTGCCAGCAGCTCCTGGGGACAGGGGGCGTTGGACACTGAAGCTTTCTTT.

The chain uses TRBV5-1 and TRBJ1-2; D gene uncertain. CDR1 SGHRS and CDR2 YFSETQ come from the germline V gene. Deletions cut 0 bases from V and 7 bases from J, with 7 bases between. The CDR3 runs 12 residues. This CDR3 is CASSLDSIGYTF. The CDR3, as DNA: TGCGCCAGCAGCTTGGACAGTATTGGCTACACCTTC.

The rearrangement links TRBV10-3 to TRBJ1-2, with 8 bases aligning to TRBD1. V was pared by 7 bases and J by 3 bases, with 1 base of the junction left unmatched. Germline CDR1 and CDR2: ENHRY and SYGVKD. There are 12 residues in the CDR3. CDR3 nucleotides: TGTGCCATCACACAGGGGGACTATGGCTACACCTTC. The encoded protein is CAITQGDYGYTF.

This chain connects TRBV6-5 to TRBJ1-1; D is ambiguous. The length of the CDR3 is 13 residues. The germline gives CDR1 MNHEY, CDR2 SVGAGI. The V gene lost 6 bases and the J gene lost 3 bases, with 11 bases spanning the gap. CDR3 nucleotides: TGTGCCAGCAGGCGGGGAAGGGACACTGAAGCTTTCTTT. Protein product: CASRRGRDTEAFF.

The V and J genes are TRBV7-2 and TRBJ1-4; perhaps TRBD1 as D (6 bases). V was pared by 4 bases and J by 4 bases, with 13 bases between. This CDR3 is 15 amino acids long. Germline V lookup: CDR1 SGHTA, CDR2 FQGNSA. CDR3 nucleotide sequence: TGTGCCAGCAGCTGGCGGAGGACAGATAATGAAAAACTGTTTTTT. Translated, it gives CASSWRRTDNEKLFF.

CDR3: CASRDNQETQYF. DNA for the CDR3: TGTGCCAGCAGAGACAACCAAGAGACCCAGTACTTC. The genes are TRBV2 and TRBJ2-5, with D unresolved. Germline V gene lookup returns CDR1 SNHLY and CDR2 FYNNEI. Trimming left V 6 bases short and J 0 bases short, with 5 bases between. The CDR3 consists of 12 residues.

The V and J genes are TRBV18 and TRBJ1-1; D gene uncertain. There are 12 residues in the CDR3. Germline assignment: CDR1 KGHSH and CDR2 LQKENI. V was cut by 5 bases and J by 5 bases, with 9 bases left in between. CDR3 sequence reads: CASSTRLTEAFF. The CDR3 coding sequence is TGTGCCAGCTCAACACGACTAACTGAAGCTTTCTTT.

V and J are TRBV7-3 and TRBJ2-1, with TRBD2 identical over 8 bases. Germline trimming cut 4 bases from V and 2 bases from J; bases unmatched to any gene: 13. This CDR3 has 18 amino acids. Germline V CDR1 and CDR2: SGHTA, FQGTGA. This CDR3 is CASSSSGTSLIPYNEQFF. CDR3 sequence (DNA): TGTGCCAGCAGCTCCTCCGGGACTAGTTTGATTCCCTACAATGAGCAGTTCTTC.